This is a list of T cell receptor beta chains from one sample in a study of cytomegalovirus exposure and HLA in healthy donors. Produced via immunoSEQ multiplex PCR; TCRdb's table is partial and in-frame only. Here the sample spans about 130,000 clones, 60% to 80% being singletons. Sequences were obtained from PBMCs. Every receptor here comes from a woman aged 45-65 years in good health and CMV-seronegative. The CDR3 runs from the conserved cysteine through the conserved F or W. A D gene is named only where the DNA matches it firmly. Clone size is given for some rows only: seen once, a few or many times, or a class if the clone is expanded.

D: TRBD1; V: TRBV10-3; size: NA; J: TRBJ1-3; CDR3: CAISLTGVGNTIYF
D: NA; V: TRBV27; size: NA; J: NA; CDR3: CASSLGGLLFEQYF
D: NA; V: TRBV7-2; size: once; J: TRBJ2-1; CDR3: CASSLSGGSYNEQFF
D: NA; V: TRBV28; size: few; J: TRBJ1-1; CDR3: CASSFSLSADTGTEAFF
D: NA; V: TRBV7-2; size: NA; J: TRBJ2-1; CDR3: CASSLRNLMEIEQFF
D: NA; V: TRBV15; size: NA; J: TRBJ1-2; CDR3: CATIPGHGSDYGYTF
D: NA; V: TRBV11-1; size: few; J: TRBJ2-7; CDR3: CASSDMRHEQYF
D: NA; V: TRBV6-6; size: few; J: TRBJ2-2; CDR3: CASSSGQNTGELFF
D: NA; V: TRBV10-3; size: NA; J: NA; CDR3: CAISRQTYEQYF
D: TRBD2; V: TRBV7-9; size: NA; J: TRBJ2-7; CDR3: CASSLLSGSRDEQYF
D: TRBD1; V: TRBV19; size: NA; J: TRBJ1-5; CDR3: CASSSTGEPQHF
D: NA; V: TRBV9; size: few; J: TRBJ1-1; CDR3: CASSLEVGRETFF
D: TRBD1; V: TRBV7-2; size: NA; J: TRBJ2-7; CDR3: CASSLGTGDVYEQYF
D: TRBD2; V: TRBV30; size: NA; J: TRBJ2-1; CDR3: CAWSYMATSGEQFF
D: NA; V: TRBV9; size: NA; J: TRBJ2-7; CDR3: CASSVASWSYEQYF
D: NA; V: TRBV30; size: NA; J: TRBJ2-7; CDR3: CAWDTGISYEQYF
D: NA; V: TRBV28; size: once; J: TRBJ1-2; CDR3: CASRPGLMTYGYTF
D: TRBD1; V: TRBV28; size: NA; J: TRBJ1-5; CDR3: CASSLDRAGQPQHF
D: TRBD2; V: TRBV4-3; size: NA; J: TRBJ2-3; CDR3: CASSPLGAGELDTQYF
D: NA; V: TRBV7-2; size: NA; J: TRBJ2-6; CDR3: CASSSGAGGANVLTF
D: NA; V: TRBV30; size: NA; J: TRBJ1-1; CDR3: CARMPGGNTEAFF
D: NA; V: TRBV28; size: NA; J: TRBJ2-5; CDR3: CASSTSPYRNQETQYF
D: NA; V: TRBV4-3; size: NA; J: TRBJ1-2; CDR3: CASSPAGVDGYTF
D: NA; V: TRBV5-6; size: few; J: TRBJ2-7; CDR3: CASSLGQGGYEQYF
D: NA; V: TRBV18; size: NA; J: TRBJ1-5; CDR3: CASSPTGNQPQHF
D: TRBD1; V: TRBV5-1; size: NA; J: TRBJ2-5; CDR3: CASSLRGQGWRETQYF
D: NA; V: TRBV15; size: NA; J: TRBJ2-5; CDR3: CATSRDWRGQETQYF
D: TRBD2; V: TRBV29-1; size: NA; J: TRBJ2-3; CDR3: CSVVRLAGPDTQYF
D: TRBD2; V: TRBV5-6; size: NA; J: TRBJ2-1; CDR3: CASSFVAGVAYNEQFF